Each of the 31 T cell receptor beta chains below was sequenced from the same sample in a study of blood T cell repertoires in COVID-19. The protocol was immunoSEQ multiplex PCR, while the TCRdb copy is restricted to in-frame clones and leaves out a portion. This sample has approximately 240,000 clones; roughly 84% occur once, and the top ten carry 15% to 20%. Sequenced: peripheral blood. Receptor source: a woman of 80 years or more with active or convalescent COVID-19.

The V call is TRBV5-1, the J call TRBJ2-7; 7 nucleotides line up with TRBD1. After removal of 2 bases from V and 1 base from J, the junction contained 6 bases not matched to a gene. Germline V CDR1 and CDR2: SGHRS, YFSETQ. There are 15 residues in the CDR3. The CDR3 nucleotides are TGCGCCAGCAGCTTTAACCCGGGACAGTCCTACGAGCAGTACTTC. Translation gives CASSFNPGQSYEQYF.

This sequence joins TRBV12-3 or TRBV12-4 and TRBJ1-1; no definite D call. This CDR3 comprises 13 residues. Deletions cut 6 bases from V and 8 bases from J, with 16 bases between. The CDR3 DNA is TGTGCCAGCAGGTTCCCCGGGGTACCAGAAGCTTTCTTT. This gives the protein CASRFPGVPEAFF.

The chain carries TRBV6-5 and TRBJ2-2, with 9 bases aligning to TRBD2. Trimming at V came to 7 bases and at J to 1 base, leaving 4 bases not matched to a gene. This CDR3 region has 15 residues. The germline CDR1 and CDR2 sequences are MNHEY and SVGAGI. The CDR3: CASTGLARNTGELFF. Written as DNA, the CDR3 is TGTGCCAGCACCGGACTAGCGAGGAACACCGGGGAGCTGTTTTTT.

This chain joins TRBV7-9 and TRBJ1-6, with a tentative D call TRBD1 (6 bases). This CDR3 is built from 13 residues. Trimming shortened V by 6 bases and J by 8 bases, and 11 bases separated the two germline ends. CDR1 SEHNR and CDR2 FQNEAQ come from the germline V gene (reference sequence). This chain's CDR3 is CASRRRQDSPLHF. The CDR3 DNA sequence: TGTGCCAGCAGACGCCGACAGGATTCACCCCTCCACTTT.

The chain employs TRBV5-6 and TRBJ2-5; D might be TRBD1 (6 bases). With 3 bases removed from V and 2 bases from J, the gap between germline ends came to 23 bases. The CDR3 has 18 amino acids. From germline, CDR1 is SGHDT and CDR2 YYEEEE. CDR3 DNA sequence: TGTGCCAGCAGCTCGTTGTGGGGTCAGGGGAGAACTCAAGAGACCCAGTACTTC. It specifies CASSSLWGQGRTQETQYF.

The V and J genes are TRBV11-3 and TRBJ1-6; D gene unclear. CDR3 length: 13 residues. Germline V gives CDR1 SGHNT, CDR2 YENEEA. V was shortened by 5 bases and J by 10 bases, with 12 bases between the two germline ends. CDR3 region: CASSPVRVSPLHF. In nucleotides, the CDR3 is TGTGCCAGCAGCCCTGTCCGGGTGTCACCCCTCCACTTT.

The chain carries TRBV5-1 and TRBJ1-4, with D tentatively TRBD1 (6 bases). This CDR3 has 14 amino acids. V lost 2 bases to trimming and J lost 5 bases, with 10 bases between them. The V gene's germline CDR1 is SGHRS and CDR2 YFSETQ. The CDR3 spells CASSLQGKNEKLFF. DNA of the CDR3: TGCGCCAGCAGCTTACAGGGCAAAAATGAAAAACTGTTTTTT.

The CDR3 here is CASSYSAGAPRETQYF. CDR3 DNA: TGTGCCAGCAGTTACTCGGCGGGAGCCCCCCGTGAGACCCAGTACTTC. This sequence joins TRBV6-5 and TRBJ2-5, with 7 bases identical to TRBD2. The CDR3 covers 16 residues. The germline gives CDR1 MNHEY, CDR2 SVGAGI. J gave up 5 bases and V 0 bases, and 9 bases lay outside the gene matches.

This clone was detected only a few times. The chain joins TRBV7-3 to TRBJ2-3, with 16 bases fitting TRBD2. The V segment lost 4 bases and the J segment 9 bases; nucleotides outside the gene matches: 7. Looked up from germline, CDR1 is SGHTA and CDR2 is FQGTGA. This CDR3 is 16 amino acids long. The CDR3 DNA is TGTGCCAGCAGCTCAAGCGGGACTAGCGGGGGGGCAACGCAGTATTTT. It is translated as CASSSSGTSGGATQYF.

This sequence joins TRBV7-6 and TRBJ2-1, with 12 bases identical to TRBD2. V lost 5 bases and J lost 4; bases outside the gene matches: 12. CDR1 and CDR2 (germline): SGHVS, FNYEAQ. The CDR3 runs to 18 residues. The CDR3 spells CASSPMDTSGGIYNEQFF. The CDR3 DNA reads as TGTGCCAGCAGCCCCATGGATACTAGCGGGGGGATTTACAATGAGCAGTTCTTC.

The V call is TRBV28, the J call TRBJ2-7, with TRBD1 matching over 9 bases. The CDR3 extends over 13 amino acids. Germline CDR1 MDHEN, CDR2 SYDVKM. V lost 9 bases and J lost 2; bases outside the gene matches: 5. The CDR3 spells CASIDRGAYEQYF. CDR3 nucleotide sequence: TGTGCCAGTATCGACAGGGGGGCCTACGAGCAGTACTTC. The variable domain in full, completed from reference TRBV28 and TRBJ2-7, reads DVKVTQSSRYLVKRTGEKVFLECVQDMDHENMFWYRQDPGLGLRLIYFSYDVKMKEKGDIPEGYSVSREKKERFSLILESASTNQTSMYLCASIDRGAYEQYFGPGTRLTVT.

The CDR3, as DNA: TGTGCCAGTACCCCATGGGACACGGACTATGGCTACACCTTC. Its protein is CASTPWDTDYGYTF. The chain joins TRBV19 to TRBJ1-2; a weak D match, TRBD1 (6 bases). Germline CDR1 is LNHDA and CDR2 is SQIVND (reference sequence). Trimming cost V 7 bases and J 3 bases, with 15 bases left between them. The CDR3 loop spans 14 amino acids.

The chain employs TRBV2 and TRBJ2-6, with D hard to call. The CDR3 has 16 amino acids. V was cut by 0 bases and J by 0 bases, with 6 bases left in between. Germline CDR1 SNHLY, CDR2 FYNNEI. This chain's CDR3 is CASSEARSSGANVLTF. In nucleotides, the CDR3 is TGTGCCAGCAGTGAAGCGCGGTCCTCTGGGGCCAACGTCCTGACTTTC.

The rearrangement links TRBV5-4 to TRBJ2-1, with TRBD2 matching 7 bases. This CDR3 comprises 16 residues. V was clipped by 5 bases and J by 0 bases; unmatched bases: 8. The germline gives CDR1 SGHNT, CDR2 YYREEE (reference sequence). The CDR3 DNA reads TGTGCCAGCAGGCGAACCGGGACTAACTCCTACAATGAGCAGTTCTTC. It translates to CASRRTGTNSYNEQFF.

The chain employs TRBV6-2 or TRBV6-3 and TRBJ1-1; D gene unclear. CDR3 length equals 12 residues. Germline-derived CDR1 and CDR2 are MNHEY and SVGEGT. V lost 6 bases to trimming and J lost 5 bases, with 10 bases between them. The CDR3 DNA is TGTGCCAGCAGCTCTGGTCGGACTGAAGCTTTCTTT. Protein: CASSSGRTEAFF.

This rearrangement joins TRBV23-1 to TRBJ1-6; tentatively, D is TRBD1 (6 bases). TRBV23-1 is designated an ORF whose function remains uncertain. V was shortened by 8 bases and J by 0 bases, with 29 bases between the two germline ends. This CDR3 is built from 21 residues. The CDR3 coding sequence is TGCGCCAGCCTCCCCCTTGAACACGGACAGCCATCGAGCTCCTATAATTCACCCCTCCACTTT. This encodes CASLPLEHGQPSSSYNSPLHF.

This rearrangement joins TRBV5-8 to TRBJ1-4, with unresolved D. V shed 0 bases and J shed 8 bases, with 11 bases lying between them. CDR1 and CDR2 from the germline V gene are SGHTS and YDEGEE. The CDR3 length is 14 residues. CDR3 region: CASSLGRLQEKLFF. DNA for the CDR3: TGTGCCAGCAGCTTGGGCAGGTTACAAGAAAAACTGTTTTTT.

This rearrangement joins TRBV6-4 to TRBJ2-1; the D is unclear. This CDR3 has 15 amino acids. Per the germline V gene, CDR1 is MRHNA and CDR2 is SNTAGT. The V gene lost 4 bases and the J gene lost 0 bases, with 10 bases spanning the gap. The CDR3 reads CASSVAVSSYNEQFF. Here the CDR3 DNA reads TGTGCCAGCAGTGTTGCGGTGAGCTCCTACAATGAGCAGTTCTTC.

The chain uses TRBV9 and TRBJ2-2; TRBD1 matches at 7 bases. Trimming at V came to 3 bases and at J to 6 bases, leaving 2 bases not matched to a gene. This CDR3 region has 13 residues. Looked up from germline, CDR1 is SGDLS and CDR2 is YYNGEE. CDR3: CASSATGAGELFF. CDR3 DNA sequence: TGTGCCAGCAGCGCTACAGGGGCCGGGGAGCTGTTTTTT.

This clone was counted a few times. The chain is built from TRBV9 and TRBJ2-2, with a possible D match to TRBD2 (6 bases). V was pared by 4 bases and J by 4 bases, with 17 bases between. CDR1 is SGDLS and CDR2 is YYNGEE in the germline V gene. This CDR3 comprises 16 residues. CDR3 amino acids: CASSPQDRGFTGELFF. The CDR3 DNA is TGTGCCAGCAGCCCTCAAGACCGGGGGTTCACCGGGGAGCTGTTTTTT.

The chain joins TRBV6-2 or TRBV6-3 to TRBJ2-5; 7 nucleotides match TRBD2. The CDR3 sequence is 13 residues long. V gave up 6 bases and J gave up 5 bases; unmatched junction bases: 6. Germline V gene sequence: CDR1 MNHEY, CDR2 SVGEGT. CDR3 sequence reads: CASSRAGRETQYF. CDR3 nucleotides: TGTGCCAGCAGCCGAGCGGGAAGGGAGACCCAGTACTTC.

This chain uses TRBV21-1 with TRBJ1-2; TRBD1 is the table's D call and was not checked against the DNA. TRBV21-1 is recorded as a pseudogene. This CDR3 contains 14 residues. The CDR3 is CASSKGQGALGYTF. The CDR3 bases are TGTGCCAGCAGCAAGGGGCAGGGGGCCCTTGGCTACACCTTC.

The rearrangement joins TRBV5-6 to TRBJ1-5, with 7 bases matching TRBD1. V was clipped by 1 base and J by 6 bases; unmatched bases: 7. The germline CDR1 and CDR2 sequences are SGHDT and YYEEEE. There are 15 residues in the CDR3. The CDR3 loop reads CASSLRQGRSQPQHF. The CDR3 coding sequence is TGTGCCAGCAGCTTGAGACAGGGTAGGAGTCAGCCCCAGCATTTT.

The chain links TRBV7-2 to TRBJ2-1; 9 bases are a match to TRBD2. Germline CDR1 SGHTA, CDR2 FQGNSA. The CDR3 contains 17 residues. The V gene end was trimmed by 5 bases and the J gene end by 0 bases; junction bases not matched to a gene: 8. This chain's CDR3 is CASSGGSGRTSYNEQFF. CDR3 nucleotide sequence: TGTGCCAGCAGCGGAGGTAGCGGGAGAACCTCCTACAATGAGCAGTTCTTC.

CDR3 sequence: CASSLKTSGEKQFF. In nucleotides, the CDR3 is TGCGCCAGCAGCCTCAAGACTAGCGGGGAAAAGCAGTTCTTC. The chain has TRBV4-1 and TRBJ2-1; TRBD2 matches 11 bases. The length of the CDR3 is 14 residues. Per the germline V gene, CDR1 is MGHRA and CDR2 is YSYEKL. Trimming cost V 4 bases and J 11 bases; bases outside gene matches: 7.

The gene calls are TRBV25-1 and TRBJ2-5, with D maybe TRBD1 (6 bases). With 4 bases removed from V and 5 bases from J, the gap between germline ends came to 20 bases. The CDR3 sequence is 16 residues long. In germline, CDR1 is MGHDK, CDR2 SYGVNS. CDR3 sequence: CASSGGRGSVSETQYF. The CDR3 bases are TGTGCCAGCAGTGGGGGCAGGGGATCGGTGTCGGAGACCCAGTACTTC.

For the CDR3, the DNA is TGCGCCAGCAGCCAAGCCCGGATGCCGGGAGGAGGATTCACCGGGGAGCTGTTTTTT. It codes for CASSQARMPGGGFTGELFF. The J gene is TRBJ2-2, the V gene TRBV4-3; 7 positions match TRBD2. Germline lookup yields CDR1 LGHNA and CDR2 YSLEER. V was pared by 1 base and J by 4 bases, with 15 bases of the junction left unmatched. The CDR3 sequence is 19 residues long.

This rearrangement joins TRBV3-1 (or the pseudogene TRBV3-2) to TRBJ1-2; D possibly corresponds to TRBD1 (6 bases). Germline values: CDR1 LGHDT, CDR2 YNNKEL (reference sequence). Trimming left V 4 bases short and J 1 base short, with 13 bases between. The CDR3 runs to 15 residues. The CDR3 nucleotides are TGTGCCAGCAGCCGCAGGGGAAGAGATAACTATGGCTACACCTTC. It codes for CASSRRGRDNYGYTF.

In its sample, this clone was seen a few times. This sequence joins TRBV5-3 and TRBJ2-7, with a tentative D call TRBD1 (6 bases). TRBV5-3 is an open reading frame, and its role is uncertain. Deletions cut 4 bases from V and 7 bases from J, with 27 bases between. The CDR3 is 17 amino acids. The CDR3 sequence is CARSTRGGGKRVGEQYF. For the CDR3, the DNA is TGTGCCAGAAGCACCCGGGGTGGGGGCAAAAGAGTGGGTGAGCAGTACTTC.

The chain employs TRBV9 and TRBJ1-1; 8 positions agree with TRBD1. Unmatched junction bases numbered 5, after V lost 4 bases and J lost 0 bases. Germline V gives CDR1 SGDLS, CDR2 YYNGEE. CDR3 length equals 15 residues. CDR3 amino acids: CASSSWTGLNTEAFF. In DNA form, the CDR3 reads TGTGCCAGCAGCTCCTGGACAGGGCTGAACACTGAAGCTTTCTTT.

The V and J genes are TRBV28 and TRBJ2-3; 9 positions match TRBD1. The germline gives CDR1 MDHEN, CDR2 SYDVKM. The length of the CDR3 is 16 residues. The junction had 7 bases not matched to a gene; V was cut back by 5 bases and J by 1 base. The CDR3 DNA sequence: TGTGCCAGCAGTGTACAGGGGGCTAAGGGCACAGATACGCAGTATTTT. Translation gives CASSVQGAKGTDTQYF.